This T cell receptor beta chain came from a study of cytomegalovirus exposure and HLA in healthy donors. At the level of the study: Among fewer than 500 genotyped donors, about 85% fell in the Caucasian-associated ancestry cluster.

The PCR made use of 60 Vbeta and 13 Jbeta primers. The method was immunoSEQ multiplex PCR; TCRdb's version includes in-frame clones alone and lacks a portion of them. This table holds some 180,000 clones, 76% found once. Whole-study findings and limits: Segments of the TCR beta V type were, in most cases, productive about 90% or about 30% of the time in an earlier analysis. Specific recognition of CMV antigens was confirmed in vitro for a few chains (all CMV-associated).

About this clone itself: Its cognate antigen is unknown.

Sequenced input: PBMCs. This receptor was taken from a man between 18 and 29 years old in good health and CMV-seronegative.

The CDR3 DNA reads TGTGCCAGCAGTTACATATCTCCAGGGGCAAACACTGAAGCTTTCTTT. Its translation is CASSYISPGANTEAFF. This sequence joins TRBV6-5 and TRBJ1-1; TRBD1 might be the D (6 bases). The CDR3 is 16 amino acids. CDR1 MNHEY and CDR2 SVGAGI come from the germline V gene. Trimming shortened V by 2 bases and J by 2 bases, and 15 bases separated the two germline ends.